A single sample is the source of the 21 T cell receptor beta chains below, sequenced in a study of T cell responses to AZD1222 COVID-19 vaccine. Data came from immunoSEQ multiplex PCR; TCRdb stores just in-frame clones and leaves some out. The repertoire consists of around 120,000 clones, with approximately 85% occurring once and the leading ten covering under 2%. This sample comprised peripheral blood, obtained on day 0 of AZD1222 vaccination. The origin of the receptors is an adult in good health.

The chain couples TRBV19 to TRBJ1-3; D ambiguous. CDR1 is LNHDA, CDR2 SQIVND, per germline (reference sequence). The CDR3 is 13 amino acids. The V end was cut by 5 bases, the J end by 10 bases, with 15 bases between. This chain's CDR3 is CASSADLLWTIYF. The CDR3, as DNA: TGTGCCAGTAGTGCCGACCTCCTGTGGACCATATATTTT. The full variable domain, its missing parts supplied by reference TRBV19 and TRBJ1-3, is DGGITQSPKYLFRKEGQNVTLSCEQNLNHDAMYWYRQDPGQGLRLIYYSQIVNDFQKGDIAEGYSVSREKKESFPLTVTSAQKNPTAFYLCASSADLLWTIYFGEGSWLTVV.

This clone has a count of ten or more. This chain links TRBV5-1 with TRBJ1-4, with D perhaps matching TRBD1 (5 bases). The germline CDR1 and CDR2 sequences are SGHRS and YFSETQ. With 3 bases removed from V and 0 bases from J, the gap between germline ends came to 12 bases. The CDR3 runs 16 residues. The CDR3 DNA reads TGCGCCAGCAGCTCGCAGGGCGCCGCAACTAATGAAAAACTGTTTTTT. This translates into CASSSQGAATNEKLFF.

CDR3 nucleotide sequence: TGTGCCAGCAGCCAAGATATTTTTCCCCCGACAGCTGGAGAGCCCCAGCATTTT. It translates to CASSQDIFPPTAGEPQHF. The chain is built from TRBV4-2 and TRBJ1-5; D might be TRBD1 (5 bases). V lost 0 bases and J 8 bases, leaving 23 bases between the germline ends. The CDR3 is 18 residues long. Germline CDR1 reads LGHNA; CDR2 reads YNFKEQ.

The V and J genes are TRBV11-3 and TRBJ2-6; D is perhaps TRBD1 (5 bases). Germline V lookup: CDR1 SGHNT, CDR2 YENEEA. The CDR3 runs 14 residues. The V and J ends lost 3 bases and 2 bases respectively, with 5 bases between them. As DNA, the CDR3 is TGTGCCAGCAGCTTCAGGGCTGGGGCCAACGTCCTGACTTTC. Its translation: CASSFRAGANVLTF.

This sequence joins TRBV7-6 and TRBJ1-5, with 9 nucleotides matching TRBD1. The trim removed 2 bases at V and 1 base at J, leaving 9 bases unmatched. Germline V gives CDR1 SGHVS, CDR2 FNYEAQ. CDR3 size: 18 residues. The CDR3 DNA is TGTGCCAGCAGCTTAAGCCCAACAGGGGGCGAGAGCAATCAGCCCCAGCATTTT. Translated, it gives CASSLSPTGGESNQPQHF.

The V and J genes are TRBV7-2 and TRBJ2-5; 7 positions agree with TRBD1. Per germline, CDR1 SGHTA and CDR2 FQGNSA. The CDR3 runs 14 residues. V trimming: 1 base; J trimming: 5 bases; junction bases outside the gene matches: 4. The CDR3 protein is CASSLDRGTETQYF. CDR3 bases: TGTGCCAGCAGCTTAGACAGGGGTACGGAGACCCAGTACTTC.

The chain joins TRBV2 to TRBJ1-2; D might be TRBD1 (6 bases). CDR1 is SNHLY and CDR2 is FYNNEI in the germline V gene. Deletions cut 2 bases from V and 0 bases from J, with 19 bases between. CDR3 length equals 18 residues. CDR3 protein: CASSETPTGFVSNYGYTF. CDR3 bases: TGTGCCAGCAGTGAAACACCGACAGGCTTCGTTTCTAACTATGGCTACACCTTC.

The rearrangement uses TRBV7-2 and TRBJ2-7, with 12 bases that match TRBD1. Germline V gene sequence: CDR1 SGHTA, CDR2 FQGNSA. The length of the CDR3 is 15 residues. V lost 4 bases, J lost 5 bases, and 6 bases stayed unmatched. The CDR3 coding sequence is TGTGCCAGCAGCTCAACCGGGACAGGGGGCGACGAGCAGTACTTC. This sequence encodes CASSSTGTGGDEQYF. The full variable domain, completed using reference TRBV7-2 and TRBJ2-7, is GAGVSQSPSNKVTEKGKDVELRCDPISGHTALYWYRQSLGQGLEFLIYFQGNSAPDKSGLPSDRFSAERTGGSVSTLTIQRTQQEDSAVYLCASSSTGTGGDEQYFGPGTRLTVT.

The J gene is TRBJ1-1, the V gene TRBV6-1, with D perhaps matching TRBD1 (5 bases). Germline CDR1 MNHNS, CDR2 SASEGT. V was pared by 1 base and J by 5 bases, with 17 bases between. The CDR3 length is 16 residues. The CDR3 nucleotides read TGTGCCAGCAGTGAAGGTAGACGGGGCGGAAGGACTGAAGCTTTCTTT. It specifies CASSEGRRGGRTEAFF.

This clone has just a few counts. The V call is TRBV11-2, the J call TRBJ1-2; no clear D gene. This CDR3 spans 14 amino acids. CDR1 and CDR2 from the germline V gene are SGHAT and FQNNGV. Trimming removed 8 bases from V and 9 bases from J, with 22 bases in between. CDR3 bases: TGTGCCAGCGGATTTCAAGCCGGGCGCCACAGCTACACCTTC. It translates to CASGFQAGRHSYTF.

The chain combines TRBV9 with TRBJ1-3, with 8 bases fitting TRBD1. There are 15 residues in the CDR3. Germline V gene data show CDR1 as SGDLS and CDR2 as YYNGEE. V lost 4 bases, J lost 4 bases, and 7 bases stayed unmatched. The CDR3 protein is CASSSRQGAGNTIYF. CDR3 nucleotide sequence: TGTGCCAGCAGCTCCCGGCAGGGGGCGGGAAACACCATATATTTT.

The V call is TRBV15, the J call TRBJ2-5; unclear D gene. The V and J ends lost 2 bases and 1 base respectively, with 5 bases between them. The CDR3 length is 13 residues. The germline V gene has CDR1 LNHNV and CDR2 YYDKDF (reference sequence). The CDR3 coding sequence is TGTGCCACCAGCAGACAGATCCAAGAGACCCAGTACTTC. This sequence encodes CATSRQIQETQYF.

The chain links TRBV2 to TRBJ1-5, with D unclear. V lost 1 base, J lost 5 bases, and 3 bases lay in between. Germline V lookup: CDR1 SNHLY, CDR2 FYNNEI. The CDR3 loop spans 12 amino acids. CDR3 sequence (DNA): TGTGCCAGCAGTGAAGGTGATCAGCCCCAGCATTTT. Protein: CASSEGDQPQHF.

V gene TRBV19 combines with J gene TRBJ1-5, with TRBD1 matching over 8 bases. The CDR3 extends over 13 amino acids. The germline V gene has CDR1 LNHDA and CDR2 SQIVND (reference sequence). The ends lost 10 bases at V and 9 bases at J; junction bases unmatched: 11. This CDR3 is CATGQENFAPQHF. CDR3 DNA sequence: TGTGCCACGGGACAGGAAAATTTTGCGCCCCAGCATTTT.

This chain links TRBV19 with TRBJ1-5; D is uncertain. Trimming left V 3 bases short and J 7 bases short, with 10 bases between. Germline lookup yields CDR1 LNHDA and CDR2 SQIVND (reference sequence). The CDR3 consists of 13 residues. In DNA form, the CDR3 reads TGTGCCAGTAGTATCCAGGTGGGGCAGCCCCAGCATTTT. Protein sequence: CASSIQVGQPQHF.

The CDR3 bases are TGTGCCAGCAGCCCAGAAGTGCGGGGTATAGGTTGGACTGAAGCTTTCTTT. This gives the protein CASSPEVRGIGWTEAFF. This chain links TRBV5-6 with TRBJ1-1; D gene ambiguous. This CDR3 has 17 residues. Trimming removed 4 bases from V and 5 bases from J, with 24 bases in between. Germline CDR1 is SGHDT and CDR2 is YYEEEE. Full variable domain (missing parts from reference TRBV5-6 and TRBJ1-1): DAGVTQSPTHLIKTRGQQVTLRCSPKSGHDTVSWYQQALGQGPQFIFQYYEEEERQRGNFPDRFSGHQFPNYSSELNVNALLLGDSALYLCASSPEVRGIGWTEAFFGQGTRLTVV.

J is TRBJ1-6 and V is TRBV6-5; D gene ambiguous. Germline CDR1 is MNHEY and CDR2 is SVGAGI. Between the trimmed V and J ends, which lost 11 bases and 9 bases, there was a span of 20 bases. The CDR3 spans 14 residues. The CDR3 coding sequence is TGTGCCGCTGGCGCGGGCCAACTAGGTTCACCCCTCCACTTT. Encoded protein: CAAGAGQLGSPLHF.

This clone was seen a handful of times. The CDR3 DNA is TGTGCCAGCAGCGACAGCACAGATACGCAGTATTTT. This encodes CASSDSTDTQYF. V and J are TRBV3-1 (or the pseudogene TRBV3-2) and TRBJ2-3; no definite D call. CDR1 and CDR2 from the germline V gene are LGHDT and YNNKEL (reference sequence). The CDR3 extends over 12 amino acids. V lost 5 bases and J lost 0, with 3 bases in between.

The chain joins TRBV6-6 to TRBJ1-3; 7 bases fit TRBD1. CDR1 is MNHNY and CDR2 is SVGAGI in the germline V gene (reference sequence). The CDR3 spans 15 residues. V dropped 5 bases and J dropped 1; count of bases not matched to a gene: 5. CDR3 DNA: TGTGCCAGCAGTCCGACAGGGAGTTCTGGAAACACCATATATTTT. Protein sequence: CASSPTGSSGNTIYF.

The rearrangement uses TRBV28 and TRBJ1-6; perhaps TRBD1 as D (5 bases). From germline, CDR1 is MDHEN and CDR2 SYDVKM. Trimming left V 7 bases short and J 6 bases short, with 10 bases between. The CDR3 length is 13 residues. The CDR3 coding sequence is TGTGCCAGCACCCGGGACTCTAATTCACCCCTCCACTTT. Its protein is CASTRDSNSPLHF.

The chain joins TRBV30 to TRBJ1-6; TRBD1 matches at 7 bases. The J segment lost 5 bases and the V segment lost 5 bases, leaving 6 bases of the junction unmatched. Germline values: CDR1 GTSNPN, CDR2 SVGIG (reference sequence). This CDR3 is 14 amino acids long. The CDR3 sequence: CAWAGQINNSPLHF. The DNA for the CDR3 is TGTGCCTGGGCGGGACAGATAAATAATTCACCCCTCCACTTT.